This T cell receptor beta chain was captured in a study of blood T cell repertoires in COVID-19. Self-reported history from a screening survey and questionnaire set each donor's cohort. Symptom resolution, clearance, or two negative PCRs marked donors in Cohort 3 as recovered. Germline-derived CDR1 and CDR2 are MDHEN and SYDVKM. The CDR3 extends over 13 amino acids. V gave up 5 bases and J gave up 4 bases, with 8 bases separating them. Assay: immunoSEQ multiplex PCR; the TCRdb copy retains only in-frame clones and omits some. The data hold 250,000 to 350,000 clones, with 80% to 90% observed a single time.

This clonotype was sampled from a woman in her thirties who had recovered from COVID-19. Sequencing used PBMCs or T cells enriched from blood (not recorded which). This chain uses TRBV28 with TRBJ2-2; D not resolved. This CDR3 is CASSPGSTGELFF. The CDR3 nucleotides are TGTGCCAGCAGTCCCGGGTCCACCGGGGAGCTGTTTTTT.